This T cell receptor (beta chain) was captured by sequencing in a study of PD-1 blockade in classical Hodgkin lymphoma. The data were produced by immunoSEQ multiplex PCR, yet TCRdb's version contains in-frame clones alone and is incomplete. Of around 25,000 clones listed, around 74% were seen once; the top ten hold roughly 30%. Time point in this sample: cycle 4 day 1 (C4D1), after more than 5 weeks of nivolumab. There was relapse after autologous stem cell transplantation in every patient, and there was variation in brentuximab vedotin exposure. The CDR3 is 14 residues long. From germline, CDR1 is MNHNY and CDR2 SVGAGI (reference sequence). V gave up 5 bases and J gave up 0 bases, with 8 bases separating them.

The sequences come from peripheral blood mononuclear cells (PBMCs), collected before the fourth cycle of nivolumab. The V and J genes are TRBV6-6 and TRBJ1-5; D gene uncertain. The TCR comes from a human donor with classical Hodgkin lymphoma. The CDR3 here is CASSPEGSNQPQHF. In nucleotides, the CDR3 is TGTGCCAGCAGTCCTGAGGGTAGCAATCAGCCCCAGCATTTT.